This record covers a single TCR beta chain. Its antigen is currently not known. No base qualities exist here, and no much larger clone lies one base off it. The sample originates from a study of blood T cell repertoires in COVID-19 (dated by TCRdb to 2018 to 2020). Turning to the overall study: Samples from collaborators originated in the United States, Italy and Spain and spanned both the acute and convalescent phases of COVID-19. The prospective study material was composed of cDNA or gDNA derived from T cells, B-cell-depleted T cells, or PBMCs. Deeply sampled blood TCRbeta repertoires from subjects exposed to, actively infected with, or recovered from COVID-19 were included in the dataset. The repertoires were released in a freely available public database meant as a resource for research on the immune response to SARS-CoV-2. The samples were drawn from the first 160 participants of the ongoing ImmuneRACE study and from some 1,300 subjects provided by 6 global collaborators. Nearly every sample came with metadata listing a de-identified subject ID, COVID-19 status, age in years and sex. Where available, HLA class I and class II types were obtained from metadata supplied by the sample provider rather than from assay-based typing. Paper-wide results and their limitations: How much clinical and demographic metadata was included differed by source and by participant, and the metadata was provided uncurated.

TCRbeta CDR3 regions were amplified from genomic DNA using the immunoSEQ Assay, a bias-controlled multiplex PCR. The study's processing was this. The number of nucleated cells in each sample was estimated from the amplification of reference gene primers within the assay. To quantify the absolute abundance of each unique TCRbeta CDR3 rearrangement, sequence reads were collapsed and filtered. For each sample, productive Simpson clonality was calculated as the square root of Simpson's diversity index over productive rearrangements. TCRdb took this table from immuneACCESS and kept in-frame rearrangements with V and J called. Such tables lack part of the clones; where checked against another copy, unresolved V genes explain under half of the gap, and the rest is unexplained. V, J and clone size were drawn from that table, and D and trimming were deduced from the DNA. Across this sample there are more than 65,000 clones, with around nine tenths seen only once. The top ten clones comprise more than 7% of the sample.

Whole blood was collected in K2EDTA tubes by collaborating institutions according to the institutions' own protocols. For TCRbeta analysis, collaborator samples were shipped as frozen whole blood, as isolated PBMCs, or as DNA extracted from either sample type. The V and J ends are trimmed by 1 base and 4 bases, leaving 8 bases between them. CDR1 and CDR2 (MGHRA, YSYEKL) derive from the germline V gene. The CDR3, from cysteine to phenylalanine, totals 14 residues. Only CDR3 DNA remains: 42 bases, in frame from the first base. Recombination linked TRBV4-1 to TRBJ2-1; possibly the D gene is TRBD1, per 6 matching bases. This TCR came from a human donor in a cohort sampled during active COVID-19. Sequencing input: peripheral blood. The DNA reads TGCGCCAGCAGCCAAGCAGGGGAGTACAATGAGCAGTTCTTC. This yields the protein CASSQAGEYNEQFF.